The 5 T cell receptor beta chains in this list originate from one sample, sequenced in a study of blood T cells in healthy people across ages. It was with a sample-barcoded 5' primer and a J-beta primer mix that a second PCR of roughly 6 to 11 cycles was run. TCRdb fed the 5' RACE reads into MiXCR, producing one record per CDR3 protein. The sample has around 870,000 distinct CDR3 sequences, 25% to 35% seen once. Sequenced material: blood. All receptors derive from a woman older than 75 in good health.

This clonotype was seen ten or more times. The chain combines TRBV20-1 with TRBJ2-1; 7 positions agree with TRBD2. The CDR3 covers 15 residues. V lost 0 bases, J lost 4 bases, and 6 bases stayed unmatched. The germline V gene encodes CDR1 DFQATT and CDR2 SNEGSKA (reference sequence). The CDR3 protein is CSAREWGGYYNEQFF. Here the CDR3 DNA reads TGCAGTGCTAGAGAATGGGGGGGGTATTACAATGAGCAGTTCTTC.

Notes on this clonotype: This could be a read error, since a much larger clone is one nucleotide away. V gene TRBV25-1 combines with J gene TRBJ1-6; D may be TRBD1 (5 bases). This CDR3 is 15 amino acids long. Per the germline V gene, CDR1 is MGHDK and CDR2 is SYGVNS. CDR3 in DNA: TGTGCCAGCAGACAGACAGACGCTTATAATTTACCCCTCCACTTT. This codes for CASRQTDAYNLPLHF.

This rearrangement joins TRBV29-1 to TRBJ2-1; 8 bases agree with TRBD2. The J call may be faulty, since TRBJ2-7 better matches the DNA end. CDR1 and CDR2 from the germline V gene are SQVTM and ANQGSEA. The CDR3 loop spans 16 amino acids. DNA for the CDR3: TGCAGCGTTGTAAGGCGGGGGGATTCCTCCTACAATGAGCAGTACTTC. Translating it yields CSVVRRGDSSYNEQYF.

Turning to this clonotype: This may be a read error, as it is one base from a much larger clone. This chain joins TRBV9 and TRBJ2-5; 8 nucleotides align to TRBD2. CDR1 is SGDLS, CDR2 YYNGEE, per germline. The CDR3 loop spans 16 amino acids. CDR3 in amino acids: CASSQGPSGSKESQYF. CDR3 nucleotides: TGTGCCAGCAGCCAAGGGCCTAGCGGGTCCAAAGAGTCCCAGTACTTC.

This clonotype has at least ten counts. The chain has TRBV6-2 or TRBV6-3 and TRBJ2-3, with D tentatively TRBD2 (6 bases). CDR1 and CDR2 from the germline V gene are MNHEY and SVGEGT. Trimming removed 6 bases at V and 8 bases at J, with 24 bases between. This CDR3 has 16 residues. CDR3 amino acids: CASSRPPSDGGVTQYF. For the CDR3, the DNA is TGTGCCAGCAGCCGACCTCCTAGCGACGGAGGAGTTACGCAGTATTTT.